This record looks at one T cell receptor (beta chain) sequence and its context. Its antigen remains unknown. Amplification used 60 Vbeta primers and 13 Jbeta primers. The table came from immunoSEQ multiplex PCR; TCRdb's copy has only in-frame clones and leaves some out. The sample holds about 190,000 clones, around 87% seen once. These data belong to a study of cytomegalovirus exposure and HLA in healthy donors. Study-wide findings and caveats: It was reported in a later analysis that an Asian-associated ancestry cluster showed fewer N-insertions than the approximately 670-donor mean. Reports described diagnosis of cytomegalovirus status by the classifier as highly specific and sensitive.

This CDR3 has 13 residues. Germline V gene lookup returns CDR1 SGHVS and CDR2 FQNEAQ. Trimming cost V 7 bases and J 2 bases, with 9 bases left between them. This chain joins TRBV7-8 and TRBJ2-4, with a possible D match to TRBD2 (5 bases). The sequence came from a woman aged 18-29 years in good health and CMV-seronegative. The source material was PBMCs. CDR3: CASKGGPKNIQYF. In DNA, the CDR3 is TGTGCCAGCAAAGGAGGACCCAAAAACATTCAGTACTTC.